The present entry profiles one TCR beta chain with its context. With 2 bases removed from V and 4 bases from J, the gap between germline ends came to 15 bases. The CDR3 has 16 residues. Germline lookup yields CDR1 SGHRS and CDR2 YFSETQ. The data belong to a study of T-cell reconstitution after alpha-beta-depleted transplantation in children. It was with unique molecular identifiers that the TCRbeta library was prepared. MiXCR, applied by TCRdb to the PCR reads, yields one record per CDR3 protein. This table has 500,000 to 750,000 distinct CDR3 sequences, 27% appearing once. This chain uses TRBV5-1 with TRBJ1-4, with D possibly being TRBD1 (5 bases). This specimen consisted of PBMCs, obtained before TCRalphabeta/CD19-depleted stem cell transplant. The source is a boy under three years old with Wiskott-Aldrich syndrome, due to receive a stem cell transplant. This CDR3 reads CASSFGTTLLNEKLFF. The CDR3 coding sequence is TGCGCCAGCAGCTTCGGGACGACACTTCTTAATGAAAAACTGTTTTTT. Looking up the rest from reference TRBV5-1 and TRBJ1-4 gives the full variable domain: KAGVTQTPRYLIKTRGQQVTLSCSPISGHRSVSWYQQTPGQGLQFLFEYFSETQRNKGNFPGRFSGRQFSNSRSEMNVSTLELGDSALYLCASSFGTTLLNEKLFFGSGTQLSVL.